These 17 T cell receptor beta chains were sequenced from one sample in a study of T cell responses to AZD1222 COVID-19 vaccine. Produced via immunoSEQ multiplex PCR; TCRdb's table is partial and in-frame only. The top ten hold roughly 3.1% of the sample, which has some 130,000 clones, 80% to 95% seen once. Sequenced material: peripheral blood, taken on day 0 of AZD1222 vaccination. The origin of the receptors is an adult in good health.

The chain recombines TRBV23-1 with TRBJ2-7, with 8 positions matching TRBD1. TRBV23-1 is known as an ORF, though its function is uncertain. The CDR3 sequence is 12 residues long. Trimming took 9 bases from V and 1 from J; bases not matched to a gene: 2. For the CDR3, the DNA is TGCGCCAGACAGGGGGAGTCCTACGAGCAGTACTTC. This encodes CARQGESYEQYF.

The chain joins TRBV19 to TRBJ1-5; no clear D. Deletions cut 1 base from V and 7 bases from J, with 5 bases between. Germline V gene sequence: CDR1 LNHDA, CDR2 SQIVND (reference sequence). The CDR3 sequence is 12 residues long. CDR3 region: CASSIGGQPQHF. The CDR3 DNA is TGTGCCAGTAGTATAGGTGGGCAGCCCCAGCATTTT. The variable domain in full, with the rest retrieved from reference TRBV19 and TRBJ1-5, is DGGITQSPKYLFRKEGQNVTLSCEQNLNHDAMYWYRQDPGQGLRLIYYSQIVNDFQKGDIAEGYSVSREKKESFPLTVTSAQKNPTAFYLCASSIGGQPQHFGDGTRLSIL.

The chain uses TRBV7-9 and TRBJ2-7; D remains unclear. V was pared by 5 bases and J by 2 bases, with 4 bases between. The germline V gene encodes CDR1 SEHNR and CDR2 FQNEAQ (reference sequence). CDR3 length equals 11 residues. The CDR3 loop reads CASSATYEQYF. The DNA of the CDR3 is TGTGCCAGCAGCGCAACCTACGAGCAGTACTTC.

This chain uses TRBV27 with TRBJ2-5, with 8 bases that match TRBD1. The V segment lost 4 bases and the J segment 2 bases; nucleotides outside the gene matches: 6. Germline V lookup: CDR1 MNHEY, CDR2 SMNVEV (reference sequence). The CDR3 loop spans 15 amino acids. CDR3 amino acids: CASSSYRDRQETQYF. CDR3 nucleotides: TGTGCCAGCAGTTCCTACAGGGACAGGCAAGAGACCCAGTACTTC.

The rearrangement links TRBV3-1 (or the pseudogene TRBV3-2) to TRBJ2-5; D is tentatively TRBD1 or TRBD2 (6 bases each). Germline CDR1 reads LGHDT; CDR2 reads YNNKEL (reference sequence). This CDR3 is 14 amino acids long. The V and J ends lost 1 base and 5 bases respectively, with 11 bases between them. The CDR3 is CASSQVRGAETQYF. CDR3 nucleotide sequence: TGTGCCAGCAGCCAAGTTAGGGGGGCGGAGACCCAGTACTTC.

The chain employs TRBV4-2 and TRBJ1-2; no clear D. Germline loops: CDR1 LGHNA, CDR2 YNFKEQ. With 0 bases removed from V and 4 bases from J, the gap between germline ends came to 9 bases. The CDR3 length is 14 residues. The CDR3 DNA reads TGTGCCAGCAGCCAAGATATGGGTTCCTATGGCTACACCTTC. Translation: CASSQDMGSYGYTF.

The V gene is TRBV6-6, the J gene TRBJ2-3; D is undetermined. V lost 6 bases, J lost 1 base, and 8 bases lay in between. Germline assignment: CDR1 MNHNY and CDR2 SVGAGI (reference sequence). The CDR3 length is 13 residues. The CDR3 sequence: CASRPSGTDTQYF. CDR3 bases: TGTGCCAGCAGACCCTCCGGCACAGATACGCAGTATTTT.

By frequency in the sample, this clone is medium-sized. The chain recombines TRBV7-3 with TRBJ2-3; 7 nucleotides line up with TRBD2. The V gene end was trimmed by 4 bases and the J gene end by 3 bases; junction bases not matched to a gene: 4. Per germline, CDR1 SGHTA and CDR2 FQGTGA. This CDR3 has 14 amino acids. In nucleotides, the CDR3 is TGTGCCAGCAGCTCGGGGGGACGGACAGATACGCAGTATTTT. Its translation: CASSSGGRTDTQYF.

The genes are TRBV9 and TRBJ2-3; unclear D gene. The ends were cut back, 0 bases at V and 5 bases at J, with 10 bases in the middle. The CDR3 has 14 residues. Germline assignment: CDR1 SGDLS and CDR2 YYNGEE. The CDR3 DNA sequence: TGTGCCAGCAGCGTAGGGGCAGGCGGAGATACGCAGTATTTT. Amino acid sequence: CASSVGAGGDTQYF. Using reference TRBV9 and TRBJ2-3 for the parts outside the CDR3, the full variable domain is DSGVTQTPKHLITATGQRVTLRCSPRSGDLSVYWYQQSLDQGLQFLIQYYNGEERAKGNILERFSAQQFPDLHSELNLSSLELGDSALYFCASSVGAGGDTQYFGPGTRLTVL.

The chain joins TRBV10-1 to TRBJ2-1, with D possibly being TRBD1 or TRBD2 (5 bases each). Germline V gives CDR1 WNHNN, CDR2 SYGVQD (reference sequence). This CDR3 is 14 amino acids long. Trimming took 2 bases from V and 8 from J, leaving 13 bases between them. The CDR3 DNA sequence: TGCGCCAGCAGTGAGCGGGGATGGGGCGATGAGCAGTTCTTC. It codes for CASSERGWGDEQFF.

This chain uses TRBV11-3 with TRBJ1-2; the match to TRBD1 covers 9 bases. Unmatched junction bases numbered 5, after V lost 5 bases and J lost 4 bases. CDR1 SGHNT and CDR2 YENEEA come from the germline V gene. This CDR3 comprises 14 residues. Here the CDR3 reads CASSPWTGAYGYTF. The CDR3 DNA reads as TGTGCCAGCAGCCCGTGGACAGGGGCCTATGGCTACACCTTC.

The chain carries TRBV20-1 and TRBJ1-1, with 7 bases lining up with TRBD1. The CDR3 is made up of 13 amino acids. J gave up 1 base and V 3 bases, and 2 bases lay outside the gene matches. The germline V gene has CDR1 DFQATT and CDR2 SNEGSKA (reference sequence). Here the CDR3 reads CSASGDRNTEAFF. Written as DNA, the CDR3 is TGCAGTGCTAGTGGGGACAGGAACACTGAAGCTTTCTTT.

J is TRBJ2-5 and V is TRBV5-4; D perhaps matches TRBD2 (6 bases). The CDR3 consists of 15 residues. The germline V gene encodes CDR1 SGHNT and CDR2 YYREEE (reference sequence). Deletions cut 4 bases from V and 5 bases from J, with 18 bases between. The chain's CDR3 is CASSSGRAGKETQYF. The CDR3 DNA reads TGTGCCAGCAGCAGCGGAAGAGCGGGTAAGGAGACCCAGTACTTC.

The V gene is TRBV6-5, the J gene TRBJ2-1; 8 nucleotides agree with TRBD2. Germline-derived CDR1 and CDR2 are MNHEY and SVGAGI. V lost 7 bases, J lost 5 bases, and 10 bases stayed unmatched. The CDR3 is 15 residues long. For the CDR3, the DNA is TGTGCCAGCACCCGGCTAGCGGGCTATGACAATGAGCAGTTCTTC. It yields the protein CASTRLAGYDNEQFF.

This clone was detected once. The genes are TRBV27 and TRBJ1-5; no definite D call. Germline values: CDR1 MNHEY, CDR2 SMNVEV (reference sequence). Trimming took 10 bases from V and 6 from J, leaving 13 bases between them. The CDR3 has 12 amino acids. The DNA for the CDR3 is TGTGCCACCAATTATCCCGGTCAGCCCCAGCATTTT. Its translation is CATNYPGQPQHF.

On this clone itself: Other DNA sequences in the sample encode the same CDR3. The chain uses TRBV7-2 and TRBJ2-7; no definite D call. Germline CDR1 is SGHTA and CDR2 is FQGNSA. The CDR3 has 14 residues. V lost 1 base, J lost 2 bases, and 9 bases lay in between. CDR3 residues: CASSLVGRTYEQYF. The CDR3 DNA is TGTGCCAGCAGCTTAGTGGGCAGAACCTACGAGCAGTACTTC.

This clone was picked up one time. The rearrangement uses TRBV15 and TRBJ1-4; D is unclear. CDR3 size: 14 residues. From germline, CDR1 is LNHNV and CDR2 YYDKDF (reference sequence). V shed 3 bases and J shed 8 bases, with 13 bases lying between them. Written as DNA, the CDR3 is TGTGCCACCAGCAGTCTCAGTTTGGGGGAAAAACTGTTTTTT. Amino acids: CATSSLSLGEKLFF.